This TCR beta chain was retrieved from a study of post-analysis software for immune sequencing data. Study-level points and caveats: Among five TRBV segments more frequent in patients than controls were TRBV5-6, TRBV5-1 and TRBV20-1. F measure grouped same-batch samples tightly together. Diversity measured as normalized Chao1 was significantly lower in multiple sclerosis patients than in controls.

CDR1 and CDR2 (germline): SGHTA, FQGNSA. CDR3 length equals 15 residues. V was shortened by 5 bases and J by 3 bases, with 13 bases between the two germline ends. In regard to this clonotype: The target antigen is unknown.

Unique-molecular-identifier-tagged TCR beta cDNA libraries were used. The yield from roughly 1 to 10 million T cells was roughly 500,000 cDNA molecules in total. TCRdb fed the PCR reads into MiXCR, producing one record per CDR3 protein. The sample carries a few hundred thousand distinct CDR3 sequences, approximately 38% recorded once. The clonotype comes from a girl aged 10-17 years with multiple sclerosis. The chain is built from TRBV7-2 and TRBJ1-4; no clear D. Sequencing was done on a sample of blood. This chain's CDR3 is CASSVGGGANEKLFF. The CDR3 DNA reads as TGTGCCAGCAGCGTAGGTGGTGGAGCTAATGAAAAACTGTTTTTT.